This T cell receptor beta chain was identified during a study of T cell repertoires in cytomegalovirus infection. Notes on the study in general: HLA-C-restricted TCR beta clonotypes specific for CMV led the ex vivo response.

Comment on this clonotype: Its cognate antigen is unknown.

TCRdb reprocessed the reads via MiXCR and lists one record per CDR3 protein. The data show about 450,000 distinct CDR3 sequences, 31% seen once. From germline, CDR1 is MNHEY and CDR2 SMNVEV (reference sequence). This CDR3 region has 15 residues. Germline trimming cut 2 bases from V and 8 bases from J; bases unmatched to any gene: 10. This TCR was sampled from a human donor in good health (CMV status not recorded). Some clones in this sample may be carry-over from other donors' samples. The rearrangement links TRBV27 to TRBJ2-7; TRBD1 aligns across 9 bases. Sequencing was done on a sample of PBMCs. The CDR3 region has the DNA TGTGCCAGCAGTTTACCCTCCGGGACAGGGAGGAAGCAGTACTTC. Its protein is CASSLPSGTGRKQYF.